The sequence of this TCR beta chain was determined in a study of T cells after yellow fever vaccination. Study-wide points: The secondary response peaked faster, at day 5 versus 15, but was weaker. The bulk population could contribute abundant contaminating clonotypes to FACS-sorted repertoires.

The V end was cut by 7 bases, the J end by 4 bases, with 14 bases between. This CDR3 is built from 13 residues. Production of TCR cDNA was by 5'RACE template switching, which also added a universal primer site and UMIs. TCRdb recomputed calls from the 5' RACE reads with MiXCR, one row per CDR3 protein. The table includes approximately 300,000 distinct CDR3 sequences, about an eighth detected once. The sample holds a few counts of this clonotype. Its cognate antigen is unknown. The input for sequencing was CD4+ T cells sorted from PBMCs, taken 45 days after the yellow fever booster vaccination. The chain is built from TRBV12-3 or TRBV12-4 and TRBJ2-7; tentatively, D is TRBD2 (5 bases). This TCR was sampled from a man under 40 who received the YFV17D yellow fever vaccine. CDR3 DNA sequence: TGTGCCAGCACGACCGATCGGGGTTACGAGCAGTACTTC. Its protein is CASTTDRGYEQYF.